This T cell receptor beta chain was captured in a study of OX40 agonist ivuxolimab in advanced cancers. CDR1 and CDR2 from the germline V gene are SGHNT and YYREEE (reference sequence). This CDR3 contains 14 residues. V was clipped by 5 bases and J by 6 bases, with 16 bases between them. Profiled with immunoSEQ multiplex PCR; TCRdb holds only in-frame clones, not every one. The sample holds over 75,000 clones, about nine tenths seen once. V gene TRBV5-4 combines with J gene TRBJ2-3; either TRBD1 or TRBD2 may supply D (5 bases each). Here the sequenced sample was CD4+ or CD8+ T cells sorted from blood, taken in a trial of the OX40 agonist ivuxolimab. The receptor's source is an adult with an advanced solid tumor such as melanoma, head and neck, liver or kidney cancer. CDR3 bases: TGTGCCAGCAGGAATGAGAGGGGTTCTGATACGCAGTATTTT. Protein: CASRNERGSDTQYF.